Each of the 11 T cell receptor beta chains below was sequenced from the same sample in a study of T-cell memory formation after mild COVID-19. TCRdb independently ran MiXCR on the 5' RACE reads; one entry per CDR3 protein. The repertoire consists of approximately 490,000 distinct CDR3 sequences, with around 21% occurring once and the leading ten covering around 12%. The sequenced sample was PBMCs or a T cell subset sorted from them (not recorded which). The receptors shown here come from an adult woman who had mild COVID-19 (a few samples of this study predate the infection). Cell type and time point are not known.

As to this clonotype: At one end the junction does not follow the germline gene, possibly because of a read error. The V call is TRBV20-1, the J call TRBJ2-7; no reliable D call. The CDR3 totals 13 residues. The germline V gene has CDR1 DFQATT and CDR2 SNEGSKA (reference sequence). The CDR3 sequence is CSARDPPSDEQYF. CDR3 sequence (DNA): TGCAGTGCTAGAGACCCCCCCTCCGACGAGCAGTACTTC.

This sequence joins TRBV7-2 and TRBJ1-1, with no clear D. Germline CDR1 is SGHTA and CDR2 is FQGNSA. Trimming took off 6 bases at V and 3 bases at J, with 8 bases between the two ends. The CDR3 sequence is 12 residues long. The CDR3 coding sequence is TGTGCCAGCAGGCTTGATTACACTGAAGCTTTCTTT. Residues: CASRLDYTEAFF.

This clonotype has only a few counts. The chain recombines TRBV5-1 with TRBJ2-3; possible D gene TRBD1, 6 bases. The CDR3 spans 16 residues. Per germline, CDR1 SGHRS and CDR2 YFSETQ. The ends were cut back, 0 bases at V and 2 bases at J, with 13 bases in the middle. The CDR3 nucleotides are TGCGCCAGCAGCTTGGACAAGGGGGTTTCCACAGATACGCAGTATTTT. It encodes CASSLDKGVSTDTQYF. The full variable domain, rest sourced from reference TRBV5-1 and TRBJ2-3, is KAGVTQTPRYLIKTRGQQVTLSCSPISGHRSVSWYQQTPGQGLQFLFEYFSETQRNKGNFPGRFSGRQFSNSRSEMNVSTLELGDSALYLCASSLDKGVSTDTQYFGPGTRLTVL.

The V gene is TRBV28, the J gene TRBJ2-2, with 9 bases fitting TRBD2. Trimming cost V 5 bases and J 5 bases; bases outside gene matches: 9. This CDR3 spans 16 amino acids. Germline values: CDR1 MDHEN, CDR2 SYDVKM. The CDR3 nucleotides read TGTGCCAGCAGTCCACCTGCGGGAGGGCAGACCGGGGAGCTGTTTTTT. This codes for CASSPPAGGQTGELFF. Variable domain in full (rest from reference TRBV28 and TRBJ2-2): DVKVTQSSRYLVKRTGEKVFLECVQDMDHENMFWYRQDPGLGLRLIYFSYDVKMKEKGDIPEGYSVSREKKERFSLILESASTNQTSMYLCASSPPAGGQTGELFFGEGSRLTVL.

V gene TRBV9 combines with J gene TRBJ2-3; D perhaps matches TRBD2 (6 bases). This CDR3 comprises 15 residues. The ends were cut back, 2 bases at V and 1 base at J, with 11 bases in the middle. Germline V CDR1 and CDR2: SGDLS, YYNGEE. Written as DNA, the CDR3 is TGTGCCAGCAGCGTGGGGCGGGGACGCACAGATACGCAGTATTTT. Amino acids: CASSVGRGRTDTQYF. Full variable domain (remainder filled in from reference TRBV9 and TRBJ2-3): DSGVTQTPKHLITATGQRVTLRCSPRSGDLSVYWYQQSLDQGLQFLIQYYNGEERAKGNILERFSAQQFPDLHSELNLSSLELGDSALYFCASSVGRGRTDTQYFGPGTRLTVL.

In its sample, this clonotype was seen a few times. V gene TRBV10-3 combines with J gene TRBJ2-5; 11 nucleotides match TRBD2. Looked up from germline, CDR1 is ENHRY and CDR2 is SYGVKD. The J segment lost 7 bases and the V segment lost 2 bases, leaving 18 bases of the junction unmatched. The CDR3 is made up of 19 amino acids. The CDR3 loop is CAISEPRGLADLRIGTQYF. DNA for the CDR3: TGTGCCATCAGTGAGCCGCGGGGACTAGCGGACCTCCGGATAGGGACCCAGTACTTC.

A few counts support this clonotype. CDR3 in DNA: TGTGCCACCAGCAGAGCTTTGGACAAGCAGGAGACCCAGTACTTC. As protein: CATSRALDKQETQYF. V gene TRBV15 combines with J gene TRBJ2-5; tentative D call: TRBD1 (5 bases). Trimming took off 1 base at V and 5 bases at J, with 14 bases between the two ends. Germline V gene data show CDR1 as LNHNV and CDR2 as YYDKDF (reference sequence). The CDR3 extends over 15 amino acids.

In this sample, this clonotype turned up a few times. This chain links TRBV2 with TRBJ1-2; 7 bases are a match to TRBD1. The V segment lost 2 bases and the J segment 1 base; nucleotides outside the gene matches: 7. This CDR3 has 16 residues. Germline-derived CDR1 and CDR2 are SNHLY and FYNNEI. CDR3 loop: CASSERGGQVNYGYTF. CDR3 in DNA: TGTGCCAGCAGTGAAAGGGGCGGACAGGTTAACTATGGCTACACCTTC.

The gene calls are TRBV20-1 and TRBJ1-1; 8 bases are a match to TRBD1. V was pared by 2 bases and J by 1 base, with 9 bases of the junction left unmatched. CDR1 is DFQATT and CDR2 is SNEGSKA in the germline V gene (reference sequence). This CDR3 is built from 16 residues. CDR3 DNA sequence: TGCAGTGCTAGACCCCTAACCGGGACAGGGAACACTGAAGCTTTCTTT. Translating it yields CSARPLTGTGNTEAFF.

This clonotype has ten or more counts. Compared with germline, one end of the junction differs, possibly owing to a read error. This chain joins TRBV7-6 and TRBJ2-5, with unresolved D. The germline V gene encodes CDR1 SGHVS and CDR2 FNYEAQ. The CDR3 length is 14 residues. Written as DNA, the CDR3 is TGCGCCAGCAGCTTGGTGGGTTACCAAGAGACCCAGTACTTC. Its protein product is CASSLVGYQETQYF.

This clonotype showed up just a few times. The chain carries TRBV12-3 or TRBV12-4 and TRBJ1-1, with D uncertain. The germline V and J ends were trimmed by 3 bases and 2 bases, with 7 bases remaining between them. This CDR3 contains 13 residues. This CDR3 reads CASSFVSNTEAFF. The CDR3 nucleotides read TGTGCCAGCAGTTTTGTGTCAAACACTGAAGCTTTCTTT.